This T cell receptor beta chain originates from a study of blood T cell repertoires in COVID-19. Study overall: Collection of acute and convalescent COVID-19 samples took place in the United States, Italy and Spain. T cells, B-cell-depleted T cells, or PBMCs supplied cDNA or gDNA.

This clone is a singleton in its sample. Per the study methods: Reference gene primers were amplified, and this amplification served to estimate nucleated cell counts. Using immunoSEQ multiplex PCR, the repertoire was profiled, and TCRdb retains in-frame clones only, with some absent. That table is the source of V, J and clone size, and D and trimming were worked out from the DNA. This sample has over 80,000 clones, with 85% to 95% found just once. The CDR3 has 15 amino acids. V lost 1 base to trimming and J lost 9 bases, with 16 bases between them. Germline loops: CDR1 SGHTA, CDR2 FQGNSA. The sequence came from a man aged 55-75 years with acute or convalescent COVID-19. The sequenced sample was peripheral blood. This chain links TRBV7-2 with TRBJ2-1, with D maybe TRBD2 (6 bases). The CDR3 region is CASSLERLVSAEQFF. The CDR3 coding sequence is TGTGCCAGCAGCTTAGAAAGACTAGTTTCTGCTGAGCAGTTCTTC. Full variable domain (rest looked up from reference TRBV7-2 and TRBJ2-1): GAGVSQSPSNKVTEKGKDVELRCDPISGHTALYWYRQSLGQGLEFLIYFQGNSAPDKSGLPSDRFSAERTGGSVSTLTIQRTQQEDSAVYLCASSLERLVSAEQFFGPGTRLTVL.